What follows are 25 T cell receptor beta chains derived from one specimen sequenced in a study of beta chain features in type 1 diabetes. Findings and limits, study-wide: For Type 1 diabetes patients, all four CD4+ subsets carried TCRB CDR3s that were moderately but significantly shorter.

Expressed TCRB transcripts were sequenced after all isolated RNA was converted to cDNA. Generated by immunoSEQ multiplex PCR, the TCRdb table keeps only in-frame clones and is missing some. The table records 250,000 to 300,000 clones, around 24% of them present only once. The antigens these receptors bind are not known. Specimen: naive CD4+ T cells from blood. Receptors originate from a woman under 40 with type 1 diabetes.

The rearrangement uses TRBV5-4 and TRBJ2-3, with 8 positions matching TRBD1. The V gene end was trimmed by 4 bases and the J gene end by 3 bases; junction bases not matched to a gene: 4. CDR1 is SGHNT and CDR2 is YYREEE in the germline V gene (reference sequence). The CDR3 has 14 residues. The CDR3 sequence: CASSRGQGTDTQYF. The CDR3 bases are TGTGCCAGCAGCCGAGGACAGGGAACAGATACGCAGTATTTT.

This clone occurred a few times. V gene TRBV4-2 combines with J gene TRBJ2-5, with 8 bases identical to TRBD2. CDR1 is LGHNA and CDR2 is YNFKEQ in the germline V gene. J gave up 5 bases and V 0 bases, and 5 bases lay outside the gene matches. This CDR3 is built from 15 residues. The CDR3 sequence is CASSQDSGKGETQYF. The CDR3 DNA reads TGTGCCAGCAGCCAAGATAGCGGGAAAGGGGAGACCCAGTACTTC.

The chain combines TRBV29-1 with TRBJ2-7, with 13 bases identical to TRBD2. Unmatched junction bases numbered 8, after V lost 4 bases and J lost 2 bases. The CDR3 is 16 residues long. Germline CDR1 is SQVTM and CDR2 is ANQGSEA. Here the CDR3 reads CSVVTSGRNRAYEQYF. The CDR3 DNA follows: TGCAGCGTTGTGACTAGCGGGAGGAATAGGGCCTACGAGCAGTACTTC.

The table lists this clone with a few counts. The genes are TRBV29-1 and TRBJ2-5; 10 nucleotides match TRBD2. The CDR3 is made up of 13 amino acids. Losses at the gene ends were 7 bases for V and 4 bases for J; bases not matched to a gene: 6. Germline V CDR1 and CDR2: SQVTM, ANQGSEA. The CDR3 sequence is CSGLAGVVETQYF. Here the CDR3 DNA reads TGCAGCGGCCTAGCGGGAGTCGTAGAGACCCAGTACTTC.

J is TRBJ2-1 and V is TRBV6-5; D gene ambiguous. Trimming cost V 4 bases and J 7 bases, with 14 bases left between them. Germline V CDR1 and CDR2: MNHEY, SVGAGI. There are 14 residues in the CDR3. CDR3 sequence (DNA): TGTGCCAGCAGTTTGCGACTGGATCCTAATGAGCAGTTCTTC. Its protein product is CASSLRLDPNEQFF.

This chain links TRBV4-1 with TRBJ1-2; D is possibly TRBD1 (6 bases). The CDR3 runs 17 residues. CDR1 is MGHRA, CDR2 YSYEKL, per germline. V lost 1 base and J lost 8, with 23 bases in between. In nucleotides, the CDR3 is TGCGCCAGCAGCCAAGTGAACCCGACAGGTCGTATAGGGGGCTACACCTTC. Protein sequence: CASSQVNPTGRIGGYTF.

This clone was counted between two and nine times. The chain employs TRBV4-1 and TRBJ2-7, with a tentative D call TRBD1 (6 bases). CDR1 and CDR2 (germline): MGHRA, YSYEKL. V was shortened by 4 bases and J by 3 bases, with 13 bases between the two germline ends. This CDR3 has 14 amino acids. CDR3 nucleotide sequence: TGCGCCAGCAGCCTCACAGGGAACAGCTACGAGCAGTACTTC. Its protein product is CASSLTGNSYEQYF.

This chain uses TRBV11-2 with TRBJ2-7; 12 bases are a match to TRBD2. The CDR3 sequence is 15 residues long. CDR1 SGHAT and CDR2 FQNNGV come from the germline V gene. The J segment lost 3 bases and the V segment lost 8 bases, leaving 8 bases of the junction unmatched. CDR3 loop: CASGLAGSLDYEQYF. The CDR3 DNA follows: TGTGCCAGCGGACTAGCGGGATCTCTCGACTACGAGCAGTACTTC.

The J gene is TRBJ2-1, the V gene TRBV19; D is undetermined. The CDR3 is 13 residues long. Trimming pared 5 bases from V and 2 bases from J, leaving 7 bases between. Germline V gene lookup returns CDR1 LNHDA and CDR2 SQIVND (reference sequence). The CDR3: CASSPYTYNEQFF. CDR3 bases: TGTGCCAGTAGTCCCTATACCTACAATGAGCAGTTCTTC.

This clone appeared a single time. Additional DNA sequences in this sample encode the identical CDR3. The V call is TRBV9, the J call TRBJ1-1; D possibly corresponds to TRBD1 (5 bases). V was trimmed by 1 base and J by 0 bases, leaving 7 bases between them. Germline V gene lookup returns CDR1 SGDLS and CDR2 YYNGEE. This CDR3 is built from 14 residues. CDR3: CASSVQGMNTEAFF. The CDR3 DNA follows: TGTGCCAGCAGCGTACAGGGAATGAACACTGAAGCTTTCTTT.

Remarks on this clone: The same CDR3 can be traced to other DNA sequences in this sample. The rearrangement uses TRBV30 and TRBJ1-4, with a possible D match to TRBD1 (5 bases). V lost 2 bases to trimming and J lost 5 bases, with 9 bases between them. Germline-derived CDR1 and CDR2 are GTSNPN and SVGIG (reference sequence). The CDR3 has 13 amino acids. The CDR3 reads CAWSRQGNEKLFF. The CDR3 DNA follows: TGTGCCTGGAGTCGGCAGGGCAATGAAAAACTGTTTTTT.

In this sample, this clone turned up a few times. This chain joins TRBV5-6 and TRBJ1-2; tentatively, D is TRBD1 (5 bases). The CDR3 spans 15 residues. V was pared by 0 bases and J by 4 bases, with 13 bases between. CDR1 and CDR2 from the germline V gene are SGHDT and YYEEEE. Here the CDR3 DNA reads TGTGCCAGCAGCTTGGCTCCCAGGGTGGCCTATGGCTACACCTTC. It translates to CASSLAPRVAYGYTF.

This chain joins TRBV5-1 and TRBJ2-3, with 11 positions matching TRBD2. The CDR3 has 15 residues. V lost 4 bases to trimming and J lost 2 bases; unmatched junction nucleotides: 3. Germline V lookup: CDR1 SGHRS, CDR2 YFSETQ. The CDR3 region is CASSTGLADTDTQYF. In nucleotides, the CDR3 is TGCGCCAGCAGCACGGGACTAGCGGACACAGATACGCAGTATTTT.

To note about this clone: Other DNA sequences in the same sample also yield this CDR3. The CDR3 DNA reads TGTGCCAGCAGCGTAGACCCGGGAAACTATGGCTACACCTTC. Translating it yields CASSVDPGNYGYTF. The chain has TRBV9 and TRBJ1-2; D is ambiguous. The germline CDR1 and CDR2 sequences are SGDLS and YYNGEE. The ends were cut back, 0 bases at V and 2 bases at J, with 8 bases in the middle. The CDR3 spans 14 residues. Together with reference TRBV9 and TRBJ1-2, the CDR3 gives the full variable domain: DSGVTQTPKHLITATGQRVTLRCSPRSGDLSVYWYQQSLDQGLQFLIQYYNGEERAKGNILERFSAQQFPDLHSELNLSSLELGDSALYFCASSVDPGNYGYTFGSGTRLTVV.

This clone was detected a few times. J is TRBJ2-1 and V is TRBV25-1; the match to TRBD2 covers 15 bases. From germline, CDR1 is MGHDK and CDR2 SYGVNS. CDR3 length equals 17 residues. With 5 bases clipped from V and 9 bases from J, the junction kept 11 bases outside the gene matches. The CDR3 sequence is CASSRGRVGLAGGEQFF. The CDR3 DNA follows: TGTGCCAGCAGTCGGGGAAGGGTGGGACTAGCGGGAGGTGAGCAGTTCTTC.

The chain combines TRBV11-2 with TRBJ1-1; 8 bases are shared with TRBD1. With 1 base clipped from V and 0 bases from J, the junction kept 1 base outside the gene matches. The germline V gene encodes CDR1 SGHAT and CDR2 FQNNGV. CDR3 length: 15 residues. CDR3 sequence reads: CASSLGQGMNTEAFF. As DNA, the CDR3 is TGTGCCAGCAGCTTAGGACAGGGGATGAACACTGAAGCTTTCTTT.

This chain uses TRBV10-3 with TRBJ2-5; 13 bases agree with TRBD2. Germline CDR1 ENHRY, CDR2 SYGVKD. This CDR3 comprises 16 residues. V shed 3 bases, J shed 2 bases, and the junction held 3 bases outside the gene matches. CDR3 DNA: TGTGCCATCAGTGAACTAGCGGGAGGGCCTCAAGAGACCCAGTACTTC. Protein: CAISELAGGPQETQYF.

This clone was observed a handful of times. CDR3 loop: CAWSMQGKEETQYF. CDR3 coding DNA: TGTGCCTGGAGTATGCAGGGTAAAGAAGAGACCCAGTACTTC. The chain couples TRBV30 to TRBJ2-5; D perhaps matches TRBD1 (5 bases). The CDR3 contains 14 residues. The V gene lost 2 bases and the J gene lost 3 bases, with 13 bases spanning the gap. Germline V gene lookup returns CDR1 GTSNPN and CDR2 SVGIG (reference sequence).

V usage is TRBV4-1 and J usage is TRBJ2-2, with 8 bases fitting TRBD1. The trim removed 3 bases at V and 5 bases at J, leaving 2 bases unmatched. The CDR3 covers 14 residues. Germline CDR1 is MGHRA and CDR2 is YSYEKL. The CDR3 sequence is CASSQRQGTGELFF. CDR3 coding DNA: TGCGCCAGCAGCCAGCGACAGGGGACCGGGGAGCTGTTTTTT.

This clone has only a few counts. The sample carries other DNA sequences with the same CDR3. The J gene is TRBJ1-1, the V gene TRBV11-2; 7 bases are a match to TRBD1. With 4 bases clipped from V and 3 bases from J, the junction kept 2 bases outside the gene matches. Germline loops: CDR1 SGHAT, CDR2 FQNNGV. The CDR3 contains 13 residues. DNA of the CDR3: TGTGCCAGCAGCTCTGACAGGGACACTGAAGCTTTCTTT. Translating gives CASSSDRDTEAFF.

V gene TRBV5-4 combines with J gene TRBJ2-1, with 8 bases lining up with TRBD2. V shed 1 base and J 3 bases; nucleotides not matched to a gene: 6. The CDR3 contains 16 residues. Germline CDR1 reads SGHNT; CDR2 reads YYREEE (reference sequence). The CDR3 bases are TGTGCCAGCAGCTTGAAACGGGAGGGCCTCTACAATGAGCAGTTCTTC. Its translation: CASSLKREGLYNEQFF.

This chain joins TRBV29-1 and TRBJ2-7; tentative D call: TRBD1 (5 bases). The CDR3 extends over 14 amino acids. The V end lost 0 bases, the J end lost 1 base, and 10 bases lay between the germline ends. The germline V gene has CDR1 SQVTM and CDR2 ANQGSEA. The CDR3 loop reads CSVEDKGQSYEQYF. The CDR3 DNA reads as TGCAGCGTTGAAGATAAGGGGCAGTCCTACGAGCAGTACTTC.

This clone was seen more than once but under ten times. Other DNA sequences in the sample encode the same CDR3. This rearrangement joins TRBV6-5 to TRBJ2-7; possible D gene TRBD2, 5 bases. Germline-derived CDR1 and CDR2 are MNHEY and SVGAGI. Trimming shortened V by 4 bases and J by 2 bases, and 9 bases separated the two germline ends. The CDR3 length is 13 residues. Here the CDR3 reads CASSFPGTYEQYF. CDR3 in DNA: TGTGCCAGCAGTTTCCCCGGGACCTACGAGCAGTACTTC.

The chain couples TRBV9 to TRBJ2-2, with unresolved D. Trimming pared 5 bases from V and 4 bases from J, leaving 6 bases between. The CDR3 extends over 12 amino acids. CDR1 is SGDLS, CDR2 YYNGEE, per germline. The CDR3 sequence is CASSEPTGELFF. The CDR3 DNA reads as TGTGCCAGCAGTGAGCCCACCGGGGAGCTGTTTTTT.

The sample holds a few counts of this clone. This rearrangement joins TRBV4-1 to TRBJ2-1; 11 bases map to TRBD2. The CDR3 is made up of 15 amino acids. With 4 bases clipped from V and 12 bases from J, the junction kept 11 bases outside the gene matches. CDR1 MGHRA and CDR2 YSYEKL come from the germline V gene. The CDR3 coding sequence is TGCGCCAGCAGCCGATTAGCGGGAGGGCCGGGTAGGCAGTTCTTC. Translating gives CASSRLAGGPGRQFF.